Detailed here is one TCR beta chain. There is no known antigen for this receptor. There are no base qualities to consult, and no much larger clone falls within one base. Using the deep immunoSEQ assay, TCR CDR3 regions were amplified from genomic DNA by multiplex PCR. Extracted genomic DNA from each cell subset was spread evenly across all wells of several immunoSEQ 96-well plates, with each plate serving as a replicate. Each replicate PCR for sorted subsets received around 200 ng genomic DNA, equal to around 32,000 T cell genomes. The purified libraries were quantified using a Qubit 3.0 fluorometer, sized with a Bioanalyzer 2100, and then quantified again using the KAPA Library Quantification kit. Every immunoSEQ 96-well plate was sequenced on a separate single-read 150-cycle Illumina NextSeq 550 flow cell. The authors' pipeline ran thus. Because the immunoSEQ output included only junctional sequences and no quality scores, the filtering could not be the same as the filtering used for full-length reads. Sequences were annotated with PyIR, a Python wrapper for IgBLAST v1.9, and V/J genes and CDR3 were assigned using IMGT germline references. Reads with weak V/J assignments (E-value above 1e-6), missing CDR3, stop codons, out-of-frame junctions, or ambiguous translated residues were removed. V3J clonotypes were defined as sequences sharing the same inferred V gene, J gene, and CDR3 amino acid sequence. To compute the percentage overlap between repertoires, the number of shared unique clonotypes was divided by the size of the smaller repertoire. Three approaches were used to assess repertoire richness: RTK rarefaction, the Chao1 estimator, and Recon v2.1 estimates of unobserved clonotypes. Generation probabilities were computed with OLGA for all TCRbeta clonotypes obtained by the gDNA method from a few donors. This is the immuneACCESS table as TCRdb keeps it, with only in-frame sequences that have V and J called. A part of the clones is gone; compared with another copy, unresolved V genes explain less than half, and the rest is unexplained. The V and J calls and clone size come from that table; D and trimming were worked out from the DNA. The sample yields a few million clones; 92% were counted once. The ten top clones hold 0.3% to 0.4% of the sample.

This sample was included in a study of shared clonotypes between healthy human individuals (dated by TCRdb to 2019 to 2021). Study-wide context: A few men and a couple of women, aged 18 to 49 years, made up the cohort. The study deeply sequenced blood TCR repertoires of five healthy adults to estimate repertoire size and the extent of clonotype sharing between individuals. For each donor, three plates each were used for CD4 naive and CD4 memory, two plates were used for CD8 naive, and one plate was used for CD8 memory. Between about 0.9 and 10 billion PBMCs per donor were obtained by leukapheresis. Different laboratories and diverse techniques were used to prepare libraries and sequence TCR repertoires, to increase sequencing depth and limit assay-specific biases. Study-level results and caveats: Higher generation probabilities were observed for clonotypes shared by all four sorted-subset donors than for non-shared clonotypes. Across a few donors, approximately 5% of naive CD4, around 3.3% of naive CD8, roughly 2.3% of memory CD4, and approximately 0.4% of memory CD8 clonotypes were shared. The genetic and exposure-history diversity represented was limited by the small number of donors. Naive subsets generally had larger estimated clonotype richness than memory subsets did. Based on pairwise subsampling, the degree of clonotype sharing among donors was expected to be affected by sequencing depth. Incomplete sequencing was indicated by rarefaction of sorted-subset datasets, despite the large sequencing depth. Sampling was restricted to blood, and TCR repertoires in tissue are likely to differ from TCR repertoires in blood.

The CDR3 goes from the cysteine to the phenylalanine over 11 residues. Of all the DNA, just the CDR3 is kept, 33 bases in frame from base 1. Via the germline V gene, CDR1 is SNHLY and CDR2 FYNNEI. V is shortened by 1 base, J by 15 bases, and the region joining them spans 10 bases. The donors were healthy, HIV-negative adults who had no recently reported acute infections or vaccinations. Every donor was a Caucasian adult residing in Nashville, Tennessee, USA. CD4+ T cells were enriched through magnetic negative selection, after which naive cells were positively selected on CD45RA and the remaining negative fraction served as the memory subset. After blood collection by leukapheresis, PBMCs were isolated using Ficoll-Histopaque density gradient centrifugation and then cryopreserved in the vapor phase of liquid nitrogen. Analytical flow cytometry was used to check the purity and quantity of every magnetically sorted T cell population. Genomic DNA was isolated from every sorted fraction and measured by UV absorbance on a Nanodrop 2000c.

The sequencing sample was made of naive CD4+ T cells from PBMCs. Reading the label with the study, this specimen's cell subset or site is: CD45RA+ positively selected. The source is a man aged 18 to 30 in good health. Some clones in this sample may be carry-over from other donors' samples. The V and J genes are TRBV2 and TRBJ2-1; the D gene cannot be resolved reliably. The DNA sequence is given as TGTGCCAGCAGTGAAGGTTTGAAAGGGTTCTTC. It translates as CASSEGLKGFF.